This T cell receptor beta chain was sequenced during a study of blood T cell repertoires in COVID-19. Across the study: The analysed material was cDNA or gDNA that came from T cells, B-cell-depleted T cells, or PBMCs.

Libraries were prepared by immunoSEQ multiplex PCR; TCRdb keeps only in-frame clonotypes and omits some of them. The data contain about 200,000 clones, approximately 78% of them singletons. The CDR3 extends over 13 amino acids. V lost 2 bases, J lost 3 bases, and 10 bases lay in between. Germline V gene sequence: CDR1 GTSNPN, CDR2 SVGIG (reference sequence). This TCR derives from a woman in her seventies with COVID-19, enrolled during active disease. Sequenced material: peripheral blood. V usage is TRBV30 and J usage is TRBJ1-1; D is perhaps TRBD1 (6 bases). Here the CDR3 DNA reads TGTGCCTGGAGTACACAGGGTTACACTGAAGCTTTCTTT. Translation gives CAWSTQGYTEAFF.